Detailed here is one TCR beta chain. The assay was immunoSEQ multiplex PCR, and TCRdb's table has in-frame clones only and misses some. This sample has over 75,000 clones, with roughly 79% found just once. The sample originates from a study of blood T cell repertoires in COVID-19. The CDR3 is made up of 19 amino acids. The germline CDR1 and CDR2 sequences are MNHNS and SASEGT. After removal of 3 bases from V and 6 bases from J, the junction contained 18 bases not matched to a gene. This chain joins TRBV6-1 and TRBJ2-3, with 10 bases that match TRBD1. Sequenced material: peripheral blood. The source is a human donor in a cohort sampled during active COVID-19. The CDR3 sequence is CASSDFMGQGKLGSDTQYF. CDR3 nucleotides: TGTGCCAGCAGTGATTTTATGGGACAGGGGAAACTAGGTTCGGATACGCAGTATTTT.